Shown below are 21 T cell receptor beta chains from a single sample sequenced in a study of blood T cell repertoires in COVID-19. TCRdb keeps only in-frame clones here, not all; method: immunoSEQ multiplex PCR. The table lists roughly 300,000 clones, just over 85% of them singletons. Sequencing was done on a sample of PBMCs or T cells enriched from blood (not recorded which). The receptors originated from a woman aged 18-30 years who had recovered from COVID-19.

The CDR3 coding sequence is TGTGCCAGCAGCGGCCCCAGGGGGTTCTTAGCTTTCTTT. Translated: CASSGPRGFLAFF. This sequence joins TRBV21-1 and TRBJ1-1; the D call in the table, TRBD1, was not verified against the DNA. TRBV21-1 is described as a pseudogene. CDR3 length equals 13 residues.

In this sample, this clone turned up a few times. The chain employs TRBV10-1 and TRBJ2-1; 8 bases align to TRBD2. CDR3 length: 17 residues. With 5 bases clipped from V and 5 bases from J, the junction kept 14 bases outside the gene matches. Germline values: CDR1 WNHNN, CDR2 SYGVQD (reference sequence). In DNA form, the CDR3 reads TGCGCCAGCAGTAAAATCGGTAGGCGGGAGGTAGACAATGAGCAGTTCTTC. Translation gives CASSKIGRREVDNEQFF.

The chain has TRBV5-1 and TRBJ2-2; tentatively, D is TRBD1 (5 bases). The germline V and J ends were trimmed by 4 bases and 2 bases, with 15 bases remaining between them. The CDR3 spans 16 residues. Germline CDR1 and CDR2: SGHRS and YFSETQ. The CDR3, as DNA: TGCGCCAGCAGCCCCCACTATAGGGGTAACACCGGGGAGCTGTTTTTT. Its protein product is CASSPHYRGNTGELFF.

This chain connects TRBV4-1 to TRBJ2-5; perhaps TRBD1 as D (5 bases). The CDR3 consists of 14 residues. The V and J ends lost 5 bases and 3 bases respectively, with 13 bases between them. Germline lookup yields CDR1 MGHRA and CDR2 YSYEKL. CDR3 bases: TGCGCCAGCAGCTCCACGACAGCGAAAGAGACCCAGTACTTC. Translated, it gives CASSSTTAKETQYF.

DNA for the CDR3: TGTGCCAGTAGTATACAGAGCGGCACAGATACGCAGTATTTT. The encoded protein is CASSIQSGTDTQYF. The chain employs TRBV19 and TRBJ2-3; no clear D. V dropped 2 bases and J dropped 1 base, with 7 bases sitting between them. The CDR3 has 14 amino acids. Germline V gene sequence: CDR1 LNHDA, CDR2 SQIVND (reference sequence).

V and J are TRBV12-3 or TRBV12-4 and TRBJ1-5; D not certain. The V end was cut by 3 bases, the J end by 6 bases, with 6 bases between. There are 12 residues in the CDR3. CDR3 loop: CASSFTSQPQHF. The DNA for the CDR3 is TGTGCCAGCAGTTTTACTAGTCAGCCCCAGCATTTT.

This chain links TRBV4-1 with TRBJ1-5; 9 bases map to TRBD1. The CDR3 sequence is 14 residues long. The trim removed 1 base at V and 5 bases at J, leaving 0 bases unmatched. Germline lookup yields CDR1 MGHRA and CDR2 YSYEKL. The CDR3 loop is CASSQGTGDQPQHF. The CDR3 DNA is TGCGCCAGCAGCCAAGGGACAGGGGATCAGCCCCAGCATTTT.

This rearrangement joins TRBV28 to TRBJ1-4; no clear D gene. Per the germline V gene, CDR1 is MDHEN and CDR2 is SYDVKM. The CDR3 runs to 15 residues. Trimming shortened V by 3 bases and J by 0 bases, and 8 bases separated the two germline ends. CDR3 amino acids: CASSLDGATNEKLFF. The DNA of the CDR3 is TGTGCCAGCAGTTTGGACGGGGCAACTAATGAAAAACTGTTTTTT.

The chain is built from TRBV10-1 and TRBJ1-1, with D possibly being TRBD1 (5 bases). The CDR3 covers 13 residues. The germline V gene has CDR1 WNHNN and CDR2 SYGVQD (reference sequence). The ends were cut back, 2 bases at V and 1 base at J, with 5 bases in the middle. CDR3 protein: CASSEQGNTEAFF. CDR3 nucleotides: TGCGCCAGCAGTGAGCAGGGGAACACTGAAGCTTTCTTT.

This clone has a single count. CDR3 residues: CASSTGTGDNSPLHF. CDR3 DNA sequence: TGTGCCAGCAGTACCGGGACAGGGGATAATTCACCCCTCCACTTT. This chain links TRBV6-5 with TRBJ1-6; 10 bases line up with TRBD1. With 5 bases clipped from V and 5 bases from J, the junction kept 3 bases outside the gene matches. CDR1 is MNHEY, CDR2 SVGAGI, per germline. The CDR3 runs to 15 residues.

V usage is TRBV5-1 and J usage is TRBJ2-3; 7 bases fit TRBD1. CDR1 SGHRS and CDR2 YFSETQ come from the germline V gene. The length of the CDR3 is 15 residues. V was pared by 3 bases and J by 2 bases, with 6 bases of the junction left unmatched. CDR3 sequence (DNA): TGCGCCAGCAGCTCGACCGGGACAGACACAGATACGCAGTATTTT. As protein: CASSSTGTDTDTQYF.

The chain carries TRBV19 and TRBJ1-2; 8 nucleotides agree with TRBD1. This CDR3 is 14 amino acids long. Trimming cost V 7 bases and J 3 bases; bases outside gene matches: 7. Per the germline V gene, CDR1 is LNHDA and CDR2 is SQIVND (reference sequence). The CDR3 loop is CASNGQGTYYGYTF. The CDR3 DNA follows: TGTGCCAGTAATGGACAGGGTACTTACTATGGCTACACCTTC. Full variable domain (outside the CDR3, taken from reference TRBV19 and TRBJ1-2): DGGITQSPKYLFRKEGQNVTLSCEQNLNHDAMYWYRQDPGQGLRLIYYSQIVNDFQKGDIAEGYSVSREKKESFPLTVTSAQKNPTAFYLCASNGQGTYYGYTFGSGTRLTVV.

This clone was seen only once. This rearrangement joins TRBV7-8 to TRBJ1-3; the match to TRBD1 covers 9 bases. In germline, CDR1 is SGHVS, CDR2 FQNEAQ. The V gene end was trimmed by 5 bases and the J gene end by 2 bases; junction bases not matched to a gene: 7. The CDR3 has 16 amino acids. The CDR3 reads CASSRPGDRAGNTIYF. CDR3 in DNA: TGTGCCAGCAGCCGGCCCGGGGACAGGGCTGGAAACACCATATATTTT.

The V gene is TRBV13, the J gene TRBJ1-2; 9 bases agree with TRBD1. This CDR3 region has 15 residues. Germline trimming cut 2 bases from V and 5 bases from J; bases unmatched to any gene: 6. Looked up from germline, CDR1 is PRHDT and CDR2 is FYEKMQ (reference sequence). CDR3 DNA sequence: TGTGCCAGCAGCTTAAAGTTGGGACAGGGATATGGCTACACCTTC. As protein: CASSLKLGQGYGYTF.

This chain uses TRBV6-5 with TRBJ2-7; no firm D call. CDR1 and CDR2 from the germline V gene are MNHEY and SVGAGI. The CDR3 consists of 13 residues. The germline V and J ends were trimmed by 5 bases and 2 bases, with 10 bases remaining between them. The CDR3 here is CASSHRIAYEQYF. CDR3 DNA: TGTGCCAGCAGTCACAGAATCGCCTACGAGCAGTACTTC.

J is TRBJ2-1 and V is TRBV4-1; a possible D gene is TRBD2 (6 bases). The CDR3 consists of 13 residues. V lost 5 bases, J lost 13 bases, and 18 bases lay in between. Germline V gene data show CDR1 as MGHRA and CDR2 as YSYEKL. The CDR3 sequence: CASSSLARGPQFF. DNA of the CDR3: TGCGCCAGCAGCTCCCTGGCGCGGGGACCCCAGTTCTTC.

The V gene is TRBV9, the J gene TRBJ1-5, with TRBD1 matching over 8 bases. Trimming cost V 3 bases and J 4 bases; bases outside gene matches: 6. This CDR3 comprises 15 residues. The germline V gene encodes CDR1 SGDLS and CDR2 YYNGEE. CDR3 loop: CASSAGQGGNQPQHF. In DNA form, the CDR3 reads TGTGCCAGCAGCGCAGGACAGGGAGGAAATCAGCCCCAGCATTTT.

The V and J genes are TRBV5-1 and TRBJ1-2; 8 bases are a match to TRBD1. Germline lookup yields CDR1 SGHRS and CDR2 YFSETQ. Unmatched junction bases numbered 5, after V lost 4 bases and J lost 9 bases. The CDR3 covers 12 residues. In nucleotides, the CDR3 is TGCGCCAGCAGCGCGGACAGGGCCAGCTACACCTTC. Translating gives CASSADRASYTF.

This sequence joins TRBV5-6 and TRBJ1-1; D is perhaps TRBD1 (6 bases). This CDR3 is built from 12 residues. CDR1 and CDR2 from the germline V gene are SGHDT and YYEEEE. V dropped 2 bases and J dropped 6 bases, with 8 bases sitting between them. CDR3 region: CASSFTGSEAFF. CDR3 DNA sequence: TGTGCCAGCAGCTTCACAGGGTCTGAAGCTTTCTTT.

The V call is TRBV9, the J call TRBJ1-3; D remains ambiguous. Germline loops: CDR1 SGDLS, CDR2 YYNGEE. The CDR3 loop spans 15 amino acids. Between the trimmed V and J ends, which lost 0 bases and 0 bases, there was a span of 7 bases. DNA of the CDR3: TGTGCCAGCAGCGTAGTGGGAGTCTCTGGAAACACCATATATTTT. This gives the protein CASSVVGVSGNTIYF.

The CDR3 region is CASSIDRTNTEAFF. The CDR3, as DNA: TGTGCCAGCTCAATCGACAGGACGAACACTGAAGCTTTCTTT. This rearrangement joins TRBV18 to TRBJ1-1, with D possibly TRBD1 on 6 matching bases. V was clipped by 5 bases and J by 1 base, with 11 bases between them. CDR3 length: 14 residues. CDR1 is KGHSH and CDR2 is LQKENI in the germline V gene.